One TCR beta chain is described in this entry. This sample was included in a study of blood T cell repertoires in COVID-19. Overall study: COVID-19 samples from acute and convalescent phases originated in the United States, Italy and Spain.

Here immunoSEQ multiplex PCR was the method, and the copy in TCRdb shows in-frame clones only, minus some. Of about 86,000 clones listed, about 89% were seen once; the top ten hold 0.95% to 1.5%. The CDR3 loop spans 12 amino acids. Trimming removed 3 bases from V and 4 bases from J; junction bases left unmatched: 2. The germline gives CDR1 GTSNPN, CDR2 SVGIG (reference sequence). The chain couples TRBV30 to TRBJ1-2, with 7 bases that match TRBD1. This TCR was recovered from a woman in her forties or fifties with acute COVID-19. Specimen: PBMCs or T cells enriched from blood (not recorded which). In DNA, the CDR3 is TGTGCCTGGAGAAACAGGGGCTATGGCTACACCTTC. Translating gives CAWRNRGYGYTF.